The entry that follows covers one T cell receptor beta chain sequence. This entry belongs to a study of shared clonotypes between healthy human individuals. CDR1 SGHRS and CDR2 YFSETQ come from the germline V gene. This CDR3 has 16 amino acids. J was trimmed by 0 bases and V by 1 base; bases with no gene match: 3. Assay: immunoSEQ multiplex PCR; the TCRdb copy retains only in-frame clones and omits some. This sample yields roughly 500,000 clones, of which approximately 80% are seen a single time; around 12% belongs to the top ten. V is TRBV5-1 and J is TRBJ2-2; 7 bases are shared with TRBD1. Sequencing input: PBMCs. This TCR was sampled from a woman aged 40 to 50 in good health. Some clones in this sample may be carry-over from other donors' samples. The CDR3 coding sequence is TGCGCCAGCAGCTTGACGGACAGGACGAACACCGGGGAGCTGTTTTTT. This translates into CASSLTDRTNTGELFF.